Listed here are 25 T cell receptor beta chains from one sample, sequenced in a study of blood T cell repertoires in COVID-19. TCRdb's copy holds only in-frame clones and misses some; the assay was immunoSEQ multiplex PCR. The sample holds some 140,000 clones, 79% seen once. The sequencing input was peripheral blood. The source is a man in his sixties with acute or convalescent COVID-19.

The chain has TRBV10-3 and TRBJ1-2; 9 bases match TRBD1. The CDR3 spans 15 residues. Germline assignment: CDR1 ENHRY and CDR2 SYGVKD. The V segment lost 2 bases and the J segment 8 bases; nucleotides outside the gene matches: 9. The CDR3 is CAISEGGQGRDGYTF. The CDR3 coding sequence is TGTGCCATCAGTGAGGGAGGACAGGGGCGCGACGGCTACACCTTC.

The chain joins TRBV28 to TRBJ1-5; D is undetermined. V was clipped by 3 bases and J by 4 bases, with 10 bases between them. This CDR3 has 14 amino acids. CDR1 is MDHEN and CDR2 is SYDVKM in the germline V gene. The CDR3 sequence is CASSLAGFNQPQHF. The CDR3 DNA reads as TGTGCCAGCAGTTTGGCGGGGTTTAATCAGCCCCAGCATTTT.

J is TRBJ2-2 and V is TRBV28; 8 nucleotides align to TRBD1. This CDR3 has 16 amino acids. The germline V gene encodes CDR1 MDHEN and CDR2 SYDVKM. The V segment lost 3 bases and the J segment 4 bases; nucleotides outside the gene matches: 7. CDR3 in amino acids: CASSLSTGGGTGELFF. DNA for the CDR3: TGTGCCAGCAGTTTGTCTACAGGGGGAGGCACCGGGGAGCTGTTTTTT.

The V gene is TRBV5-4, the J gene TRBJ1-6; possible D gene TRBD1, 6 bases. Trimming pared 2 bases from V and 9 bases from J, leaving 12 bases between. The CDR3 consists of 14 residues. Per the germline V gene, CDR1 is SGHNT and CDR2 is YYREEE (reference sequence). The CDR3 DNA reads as TGTGCCAGCAGCTTTCAGGGGATTGGTTCACCCCTCCACTTT. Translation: CASSFQGIGSPLHF. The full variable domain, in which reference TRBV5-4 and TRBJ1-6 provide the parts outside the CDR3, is ETGVTQSPTHLIKTRGQQVTLRCSSQSGHNTVSWYQQALGQGPQFIFQYYREEENGRGNFPPRFSGLQFPNYSSELNVNALELDDSALYLCASSFQGIGSPLHFGNGTRLTVT.

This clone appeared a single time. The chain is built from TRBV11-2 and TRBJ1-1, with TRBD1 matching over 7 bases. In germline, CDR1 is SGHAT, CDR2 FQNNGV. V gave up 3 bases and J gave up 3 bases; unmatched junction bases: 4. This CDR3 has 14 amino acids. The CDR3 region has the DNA TGTGCCAGCAGCTTGGTAGGGGGCTACACTGAAGCTTTCTTT. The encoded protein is CASSLVGGYTEAFF.

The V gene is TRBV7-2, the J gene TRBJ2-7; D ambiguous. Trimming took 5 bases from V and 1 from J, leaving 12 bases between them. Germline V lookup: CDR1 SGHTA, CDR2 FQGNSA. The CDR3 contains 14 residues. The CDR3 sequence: CASSTTTGSYEQYF. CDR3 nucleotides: TGTGCCAGCAGCACCACGACGGGTTCCTACGAGCAGTACTTC. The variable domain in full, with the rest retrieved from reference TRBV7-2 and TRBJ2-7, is GAGVSQSPSNKVTEKGKDVELRCDPISGHTALYWYRQSLGQGLEFLIYFQGNSAPDKSGLPSDRFSAERTGGSVSTLTIQRTQQEDSAVYLCASSTTTGSYEQYFGPGTRLTVT.

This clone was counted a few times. This chain's CDR3 is CASSSTTDREETQYF. The CDR3 DNA sequence: TGTGCCAGCAGCTCGACTACGGACAGGGAAGAGACCCAGTACTTC. J is TRBJ2-5 and V is TRBV7-6; 8 bases align to TRBD1. V was clipped by 4 bases and J by 3 bases; unmatched bases: 7. The CDR3 extends over 15 amino acids. CDR1 and CDR2 from the germline V gene are SGHVS and FNYEAQ.

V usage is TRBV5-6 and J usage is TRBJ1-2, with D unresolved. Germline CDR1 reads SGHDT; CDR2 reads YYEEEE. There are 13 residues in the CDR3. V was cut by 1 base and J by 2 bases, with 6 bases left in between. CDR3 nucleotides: TGTGCCAGCAGCTTGAGTCAGAACTATGGCTACACCTTC. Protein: CASSLSQNYGYTF.

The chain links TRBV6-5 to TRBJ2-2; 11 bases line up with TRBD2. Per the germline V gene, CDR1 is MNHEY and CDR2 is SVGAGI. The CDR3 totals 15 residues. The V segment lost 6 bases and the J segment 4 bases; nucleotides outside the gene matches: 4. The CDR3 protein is CASSYLAGGTGELFF. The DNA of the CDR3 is TGTGCCAGCAGCTACCTAGCGGGAGGCACCGGGGAGCTGTTTTTT.

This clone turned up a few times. The CDR3 here is CATRPGQTFYEQYF. The CDR3 nucleotides read TGTGCCACCCGCCCGGGACAGACCTTTTACGAGCAGTACTTC. J is TRBJ2-7 and V is TRBV28; 7 nucleotides line up with TRBD1. The CDR3 runs to 14 residues. J lost 4 bases, V lost 10 bases, and 13 bases had no gene match. Germline values: CDR1 MDHEN, CDR2 SYDVKM.

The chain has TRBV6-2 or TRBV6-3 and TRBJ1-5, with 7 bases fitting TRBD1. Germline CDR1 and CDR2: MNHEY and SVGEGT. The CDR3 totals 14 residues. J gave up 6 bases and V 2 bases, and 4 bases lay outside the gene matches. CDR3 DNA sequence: TGTGCCAGCAGTTACAAAGGGGGCAGTCAGCCCCAGCATTTT. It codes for CASSYKGGSQPQHF.

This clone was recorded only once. The CDR3 region is CASSQFGRGVYNEQFF. CDR3 bases: TGTGCCAGCAGCCAATTCGGCAGGGGAGTTTACAATGAGCAGTTCTTC. The chain uses TRBV14 and TRBJ2-1; D might be TRBD1 (6 bases). CDR1 and CDR2 from the germline V gene are SGHDN and FVKESK. V shed 2 bases and J shed 4 bases, with 15 bases lying between them. CDR3 length equals 16 residues. Full variable domain (rest looked up from reference TRBV14 and TRBJ2-1): EAGVTQFPSHSVIEKGQTVTLRCDPISGHDNLYWYRRVMGKEIKFLLHFVKESKQDESGMPNNRFLAERTGGTYSTLKVQPAELEDSGVYFCASSQFGRGVYNEQFFGPGTRLTVL.

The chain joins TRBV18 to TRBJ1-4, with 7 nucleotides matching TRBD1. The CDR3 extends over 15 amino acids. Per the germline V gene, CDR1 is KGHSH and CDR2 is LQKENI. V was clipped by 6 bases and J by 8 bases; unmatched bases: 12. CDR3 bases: TGTGCCAGCTCCCCCGACAGGGCGTTCGCGGAAAAACTGTTTTTT. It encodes CASSPDRAFAEKLFF.

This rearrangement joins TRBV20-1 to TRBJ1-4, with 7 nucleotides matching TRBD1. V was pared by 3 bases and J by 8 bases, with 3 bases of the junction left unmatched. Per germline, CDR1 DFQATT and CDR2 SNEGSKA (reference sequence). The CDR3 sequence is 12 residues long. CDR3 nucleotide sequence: TGCAGTGCTAGTGGGGACAGCGAAAAACTGTTTTTT. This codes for CSASGDSEKLFF.

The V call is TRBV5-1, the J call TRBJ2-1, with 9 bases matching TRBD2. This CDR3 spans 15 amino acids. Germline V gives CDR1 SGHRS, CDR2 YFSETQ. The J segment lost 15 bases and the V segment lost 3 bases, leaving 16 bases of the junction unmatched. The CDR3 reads CASSSDSGRVGRVFF. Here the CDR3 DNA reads TGCGCCAGCAGCTCGGATAGCGGGAGAGTTGGTCGCGTGTTCTTC.

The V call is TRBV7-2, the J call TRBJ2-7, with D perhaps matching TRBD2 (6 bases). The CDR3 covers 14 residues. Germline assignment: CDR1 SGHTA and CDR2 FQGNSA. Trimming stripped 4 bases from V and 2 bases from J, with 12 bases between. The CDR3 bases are TGTGCCAGCAGCTCAGGCGGGATCGCCTACGAGCAGTACTTC. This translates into CASSSGGIAYEQYF.

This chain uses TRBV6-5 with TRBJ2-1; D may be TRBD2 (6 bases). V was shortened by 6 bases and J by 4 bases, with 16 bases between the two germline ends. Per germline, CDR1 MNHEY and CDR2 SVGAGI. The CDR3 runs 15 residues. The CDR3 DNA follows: TGTGCCAGCAGAAATAGCGGAGCGCCTTACAATGAGCAGTTCTTC. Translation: CASRNSGAPYNEQFF.

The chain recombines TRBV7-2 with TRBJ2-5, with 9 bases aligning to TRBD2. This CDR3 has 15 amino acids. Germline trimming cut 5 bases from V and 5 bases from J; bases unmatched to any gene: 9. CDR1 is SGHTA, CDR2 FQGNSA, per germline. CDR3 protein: CASSRGGAGGETQYF. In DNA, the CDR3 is TGTGCCAGCAGCCGGGGGGGAGCGGGAGGTGAGACCCAGTACTTC.

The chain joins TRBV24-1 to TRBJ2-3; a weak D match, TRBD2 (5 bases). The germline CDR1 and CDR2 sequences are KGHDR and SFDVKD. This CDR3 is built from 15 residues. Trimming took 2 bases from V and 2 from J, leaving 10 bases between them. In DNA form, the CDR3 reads TGTGCCACCAGTGATTCCCTAGCCCCCACAGATACGCAGTATTTT. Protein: CATSDSLAPTDTQYF.

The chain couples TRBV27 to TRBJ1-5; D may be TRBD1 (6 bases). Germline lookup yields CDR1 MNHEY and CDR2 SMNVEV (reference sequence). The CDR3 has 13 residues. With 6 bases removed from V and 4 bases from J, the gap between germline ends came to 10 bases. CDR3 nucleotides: TGTGCCAGCAGAGGGGACAAAAATCAGCCCCAGCATTTT. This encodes CASRGDKNQPQHF.

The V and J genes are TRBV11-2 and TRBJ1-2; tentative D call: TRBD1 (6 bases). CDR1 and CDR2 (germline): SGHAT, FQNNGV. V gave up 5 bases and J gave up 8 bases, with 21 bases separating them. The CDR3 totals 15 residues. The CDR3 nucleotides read TGTGCCAGCAGCCCCTACGGGGGGCAGTCGTGGGGCTACACCTTC. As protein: CASSPYGGQSWGYTF.

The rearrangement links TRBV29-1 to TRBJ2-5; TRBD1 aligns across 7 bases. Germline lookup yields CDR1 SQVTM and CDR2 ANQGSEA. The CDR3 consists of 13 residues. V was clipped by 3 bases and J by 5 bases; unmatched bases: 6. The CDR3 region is CSVDKGAYETQYF. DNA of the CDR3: TGCAGCGTTGACAAGGGGGCTTACGAGACCCAGTACTTC.

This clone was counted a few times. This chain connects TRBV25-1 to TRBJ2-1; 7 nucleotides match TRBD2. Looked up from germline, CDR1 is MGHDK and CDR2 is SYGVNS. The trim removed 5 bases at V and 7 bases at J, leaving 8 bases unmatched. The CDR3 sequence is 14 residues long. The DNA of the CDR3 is TGTGCCAGCAGTCCCCCGGGAGGCTTTAATGAGCAGTTCTTC. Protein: CASSPPGGFNEQFF.

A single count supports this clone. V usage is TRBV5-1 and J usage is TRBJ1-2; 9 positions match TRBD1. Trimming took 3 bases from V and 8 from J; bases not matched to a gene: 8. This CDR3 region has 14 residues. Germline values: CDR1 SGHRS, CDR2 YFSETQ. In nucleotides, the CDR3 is TGCGCCAGCAGCTGGGGGACAGGGCAACAGGGCTACACCTTC. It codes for CASSWGTGQQGYTF. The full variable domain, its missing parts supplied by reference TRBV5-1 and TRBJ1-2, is KAGVTQTPRYLIKTRGQQVTLSCSPISGHRSVSWYQQTPGQGLQFLFEYFSETQRNKGNFPGRFSGRQFSNSRSEMNVSTLELGDSALYLCASSWGTGQQGYTFGSGTRLTVV.

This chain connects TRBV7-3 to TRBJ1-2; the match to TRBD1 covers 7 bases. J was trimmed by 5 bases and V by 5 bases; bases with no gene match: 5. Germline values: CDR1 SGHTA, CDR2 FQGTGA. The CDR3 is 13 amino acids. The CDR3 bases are TGTGCCAGCAGCCCCGACAGGGAGTATGGCTACACCTTC. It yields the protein CASSPDREYGYTF.